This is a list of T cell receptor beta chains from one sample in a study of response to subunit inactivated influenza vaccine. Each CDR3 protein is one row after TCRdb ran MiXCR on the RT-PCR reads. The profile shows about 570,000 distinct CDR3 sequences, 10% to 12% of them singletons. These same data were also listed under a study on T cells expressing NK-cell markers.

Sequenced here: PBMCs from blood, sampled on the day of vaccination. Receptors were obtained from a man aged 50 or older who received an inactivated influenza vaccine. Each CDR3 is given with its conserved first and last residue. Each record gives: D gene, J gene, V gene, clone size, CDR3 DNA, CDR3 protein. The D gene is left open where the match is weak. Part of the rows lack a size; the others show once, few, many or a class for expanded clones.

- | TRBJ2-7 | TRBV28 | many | TGTGCCAGCAGGCATGGGACGGTCTCCTACGAGCAGTACTTC | CASRHGTVSYEQYF
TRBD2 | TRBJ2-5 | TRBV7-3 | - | TGTGCCAGCAGCTTCAGGGGACTAGAGACGGACACCCAGTACTTC | CASSFRGLETDTQYF
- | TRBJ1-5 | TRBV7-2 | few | TGTGCCAGCAGCTTAGAGGTCGGGAATCAGCCCCAGCATTTT | CASSLEVGNQPQHF
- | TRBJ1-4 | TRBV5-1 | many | TGCGCCAGCAGCTTGGTTGGATTTGCAACTAATGAAAAACTGTTTTTT | CASSLVGFATNEKLFF
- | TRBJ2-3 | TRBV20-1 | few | TGCAGTGCTAGAGATGTATCTAATACGCAGTATTTT | CSARDVSNTQYF
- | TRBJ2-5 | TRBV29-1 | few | TGCAGCGTTGAAGGTCGTCTGTACCAAGAGACCCAGTACTTC | CSVEGRLYQETQYF
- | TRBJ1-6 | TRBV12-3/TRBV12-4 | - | TGTGCCAGCAGTGTTTTAGGGGATTCACCCCTCCACTTT | CASSVLGDSPLHF
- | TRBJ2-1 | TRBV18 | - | TGTGCCAGCTCACCAGGGCGAGGGGGCAATGAGCAGTTCTTC | CASSPGRGGNEQFF
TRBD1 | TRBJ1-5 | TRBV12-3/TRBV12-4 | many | TGTGCCAGCAGAATACAGGGGCCCGGTAGTCAGCCCCAGCATTTT | CASRIQGPGSQPQHF
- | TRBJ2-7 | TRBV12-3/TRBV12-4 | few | TGTGCCAGCAGTTTAGAAAACGAGCAGTACTTC | CASSLENEQYF
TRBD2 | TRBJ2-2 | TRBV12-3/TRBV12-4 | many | TGTGCCAGCAGCATTTTTAGCGGGTCGAACACCGGGGAGCTGTTTTTT | CASSIFSGSNTGELFF
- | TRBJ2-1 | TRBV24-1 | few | TGTGCCACCAGTGAAAATCCACGGAATGAGCAGTTCTTC | CATSENPRNEQFF
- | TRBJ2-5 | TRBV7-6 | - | TGTGCCAGCAGCCCTCATCGAGAGGCAGGAAAGGAAGAGACCCAGTACTTC | CASSPHREAGKEETQYF
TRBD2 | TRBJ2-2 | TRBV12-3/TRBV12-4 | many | TGTGCCAGCAGCCGAAGCGGGGGGAACACCGGGGAGCTGTTTTTT | CASSRSGGNTGELFF
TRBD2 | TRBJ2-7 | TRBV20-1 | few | TGCAGTGCTAACTGGGGGGGGTCCTACGAGCAGTACTTC | CSANWGGSYEQYF
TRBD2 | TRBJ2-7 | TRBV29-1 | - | TGCAGCGTTGGGGGGACTAGCGGGATCCATGAGCAGTACTTC | CSVGGTSGIHEQYF
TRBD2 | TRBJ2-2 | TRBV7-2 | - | TGTGCCAGCAGCTTAGGCGGACTAGCGGGAGTCACCGGGGAGCTGTTTTTT | CASSLGGLAGVTGELFF
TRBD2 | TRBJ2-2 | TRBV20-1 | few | TGCAGTGCCAAGCGGGGGGGGTACACCGGGGAGCTGTTTTTT | CSAKRGGYTGELFF
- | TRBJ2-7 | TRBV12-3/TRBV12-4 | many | TGTGCCACCTCGACAGAGAGGGATAATTACGAGCAGTACTTC | CATSTERDNYEQYF
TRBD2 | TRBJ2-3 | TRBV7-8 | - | TGTGCCAGCAGCGCGGGGGGAGCAGATACGCAGTATTTT | CASSAGGADTQYF
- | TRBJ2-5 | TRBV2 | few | TGTGCCAGCAGTGCCCGGGGGACCCAGTACTTC | CASSARGTQYF
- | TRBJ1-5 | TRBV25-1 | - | TGTGCCAGCAGTGAGTCCGGCGCCGCGGTGGCTCAGCCCCAGCATTTT | CASSESGAAVAQPQHF
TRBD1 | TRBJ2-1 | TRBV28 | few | TGTGCCAGCAGTTTAAGTTACAGGGGGCGGAATGAGCAGTTCTTC | CASSLSYRGRNEQFF
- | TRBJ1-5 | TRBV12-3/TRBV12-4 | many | TGTGCCAGCACCATGAAGAGGGGGAATCAGCCCCAGCATTTT | CASTMKRGNQPQHF
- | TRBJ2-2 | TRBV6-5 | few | TGTGCCAGCAGTTACTTCGGGTCCGGGGAGCTGTTTTTT | CASSYFGSGELFF
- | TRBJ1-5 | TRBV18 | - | TGTGCCAGCTCACCGGAGCCACAAAATCAGCCCCAGCATTTT | CASSPEPQNQPQHF
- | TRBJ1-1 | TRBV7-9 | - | TGTGCCAGCAGCCCCAGTTACAACTCCCCTGAAGCTTTCTTT | CASSPSYNSPEAFF
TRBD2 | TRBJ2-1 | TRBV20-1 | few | TGCAGTGCTACCTTCGGTGGAGGGACTATCTACAATGAGCAGTTCTTC | CSATFGGGTIYNEQFF
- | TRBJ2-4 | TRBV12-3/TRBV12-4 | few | TGTGCCAGCAGTTTTGGGGGGCCCCCTCTAAACATTCAGTACTTC | CASSFGGPPLNIQYF
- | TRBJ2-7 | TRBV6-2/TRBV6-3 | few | TGTGCCAGCAGTTACTCTGGGGGTGGCGAGCAGTACTTC | CASSYSGGGEQYF
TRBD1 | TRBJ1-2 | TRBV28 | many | TGTGCCAGCAGTTTTAAGGGGGCGCGGGTTGGTGGCTACACCTTC | CASSFKGARVGGYTF
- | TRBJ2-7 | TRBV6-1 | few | TGTGCCAGCAGCACTGGACGGTTCTACGAGCAGTACTTC | CASSTGRFYEQYF
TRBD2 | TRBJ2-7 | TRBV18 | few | TGTGCCAGCTCACCGGGGGGGGAAGAGCAGTACTTC | CASSPGGEEQYF
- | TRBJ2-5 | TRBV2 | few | TGTGCCAGCAGAAGGGGCCCGAGAGAGACCCAGTACTTC | CASRRGPRETQYF
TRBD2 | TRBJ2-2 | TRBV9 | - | TGTGCCAGCAGCGTAGGACTAGCGGGGTTTTTTAACACCGGGGAGCTGTTTTTT | CASSVGLAGFFNTGELFF
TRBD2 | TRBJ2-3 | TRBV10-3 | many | TGTGCCATCCGAGAGGGACTAGCGGGACCAGATACGCAGTATTTT | CAIREGLAGPDTQYF
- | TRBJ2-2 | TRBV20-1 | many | TGCAGTGCTATCCGGGGGAGGAACACCGGGGAGCTGTTTTTT | CSAIRGRNTGELFF
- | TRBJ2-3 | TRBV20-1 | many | TGCAGTGCTCCGCGGACATCAAAGACGGATACGCAGTATTTT | CSAPRTSKTDTQYF
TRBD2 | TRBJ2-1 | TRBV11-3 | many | TGTGCCAGCAGCTCTGGACTAGCCAGTGAGCAGTTCTTC | CASSSGLASEQFF
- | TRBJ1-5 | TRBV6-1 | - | TGTGCCAGCAGCGAAGGGGGAAATCAGCCCCAGCATTTT | CASSEGGNQPQHF
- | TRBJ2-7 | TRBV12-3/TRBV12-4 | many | TGTGCCAGCAGTGGGAACTCCTACGAGCAGTACTTC | CASSGNSYEQYF
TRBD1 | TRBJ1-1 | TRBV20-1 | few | TGCAGTGCTAGAGGGGGGACAGGCGTGAACACTGAAGCTTTCTTT | CSARGGTGVNTEAFF
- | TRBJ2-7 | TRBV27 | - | TGTGCCAGCAGGTCGGGACGGTTTACGGAGCAGTACTTC | CASRSGRFTEQYF
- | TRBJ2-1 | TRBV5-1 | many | TGCGCCAGCAGCTTGTCCCAATACAATGAGCAGTTCTTC | CASSLSQYNEQFF
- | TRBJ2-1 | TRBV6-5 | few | TGTGCCAGCAGTTACTTCGCCTACTCCTCCTACAATGAGCAGTTCTTC | CASSYFAYSSYNEQFF
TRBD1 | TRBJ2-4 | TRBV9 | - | TGTGCCAGCAGCGTAGGGACAGGGCTTTCCAAAAACATTCAGTACTTC | CASSVGTGLSKNIQYF
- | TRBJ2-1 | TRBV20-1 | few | TGCAGTGCTAGGGTTCTTTGGGGCCCCAACAATGAGCAGTTCTTC | CSARVLWGPNNEQFF